The entry below gives a single T cell receptor (beta chain) sequence along with its context. Its antigen is unidentified. The source of the sample is a study of immune evolution from preneoplasia to lung adenocarcinoma. Regarding the study as a whole: Top clone share appeared to fall from AAH through AIS, MIA, adenocarcinoma.

Some clones are missing from TCRdb's copy, which holds only in-frame ones; the method was immunoSEQ multiplex PCR. The sample shows some 10,000 clones, 86% of them seen only once. This CDR3 has 13 residues. Germline V CDR1 and CDR2: SGHAT, FQDESV (reference sequence). Trimming removed 0 bases from V and 1 base from J, with 3 bases in between. This TCR derives from a person aged 65 to 85 with invasive lung adenocarcinoma. The chain has TRBV11-1 and TRBJ1-1; D is ambiguous. The sample taken for sequencing was FFPE invasive lung adenocarcinoma tissue. The CDR3 bases are TGTGCCAGCAGCTTAGCTGAGAACACTGAAGCTTTCTTT. This encodes CASSLAENTEAFF.